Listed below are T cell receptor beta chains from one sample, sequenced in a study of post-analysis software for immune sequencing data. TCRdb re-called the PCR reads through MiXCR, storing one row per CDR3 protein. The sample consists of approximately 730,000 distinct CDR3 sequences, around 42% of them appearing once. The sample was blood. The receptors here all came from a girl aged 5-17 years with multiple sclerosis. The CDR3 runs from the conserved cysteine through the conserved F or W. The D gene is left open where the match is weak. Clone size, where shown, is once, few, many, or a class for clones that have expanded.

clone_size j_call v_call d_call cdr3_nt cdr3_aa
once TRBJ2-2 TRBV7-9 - TGTGCCAGCAGCTTAGTAGGGGTTATCACCGGGGAGCTGTTTTTT CASSLVGVITGELFF
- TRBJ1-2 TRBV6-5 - TGTGCCAGCAGTTACTCGCAGGGCACTCTGGGCTACACCTTC CASSYSQGTLGYTF
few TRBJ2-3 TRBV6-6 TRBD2 TGTGCCACCATCGCCTACCGGAGCGGGGGCACAGATACGCAGTATTTT CATIAYRSGGTDTQYF
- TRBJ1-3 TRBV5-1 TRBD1 TGCGCCAGCAGCCTGACGGGACCAGGGGGCGGGAAAACTATCTCTGGAAACACCATATATTTT CASSLTGPGGGKTISGNTIYF
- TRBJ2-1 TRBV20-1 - TGCAGAACGGCGGGAATGTCCTACAATGAGCAGTTCTTC CRTAGMSYNEQFF
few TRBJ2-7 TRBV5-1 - TGCGCCAGCAGCTGGGGAACGAACTACGAGCAGTACTTC CASSWGTNYEQYF
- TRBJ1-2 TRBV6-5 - TGTGCCAGCAGCGTCACAGGGTTTGATGGCTACACCTTC CASSVTGFDGYTF
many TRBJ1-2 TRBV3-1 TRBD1 TGTGCCAGCAGCCCCGGGACAGGGGGGGGCTACACCTTC CASSPGTGGGYTF
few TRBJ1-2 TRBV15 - TGTGCCACCAGCTCGACAGTTTATGAAGGCTACACCTTC CATSSTVYEGYTF
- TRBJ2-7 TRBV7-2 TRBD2 TGTGCCAGCAGCCCCTTAAAAAGACTAGCGGGAAGGTCGGACGAGCAGTACTTC CASSPLKRLAGRSDEQYF
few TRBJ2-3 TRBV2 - TGTGCCAGCAAAGATCGTCTGGGGCAGGCAGATACGCAGTATTTT CASKDRLGQADTQYF
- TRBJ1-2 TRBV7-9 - TGTGCCAGCAGCCAGACAGATGGCTACACCTTC CASSQTDGYTF
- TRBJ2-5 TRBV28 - TGTGCCAGCAGTACCCCGGGGCGGGAGACCCAGTACTTC CASSTPGRETQYF
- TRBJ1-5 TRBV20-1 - TGCAGTGCGAGGGCAGATAGCAATCAGCCCCAGCATTTT CSARADSNQPQHF
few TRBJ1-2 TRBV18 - TGTGCCAGCTCACCATCGACAAACTATGGCTACACCTTC CASSPSTNYGYTF
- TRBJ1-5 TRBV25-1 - TGTGCCAGCAGTTCGACAGTTAATCAGCCCCAGCATTTT CASSSTVNQPQHF
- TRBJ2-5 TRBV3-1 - TGTGCCAGCAGCCTCCGGGACAACCGAGAGACCCAGTACTTC CASSLRDNRETQYF
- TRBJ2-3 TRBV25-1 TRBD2 TGTGCCAGCAGTGCCCGACTAGCGGGAGCGGATACGCAGTATTTT CASSARLAGADTQYF
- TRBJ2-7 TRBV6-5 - TGTGCCAGCAGGCCCCGGGATCAGTCCCCAAATGAGCAGTACTTC CASRPRDQSPNEQYF
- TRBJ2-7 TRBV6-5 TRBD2 TGTGCCAGCAGTTACGGCGGGAGCCCCTCCGAGCAGTACTTC CASSYGGSPSEQYF
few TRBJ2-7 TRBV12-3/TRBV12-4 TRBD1 TGTGCCAGCAGTTTCTCGACAGGGCATTCCTACGAGCAGTACTTC CASSFSTGHSYEQYF
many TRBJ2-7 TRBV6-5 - TGTGCCAGCAGGAGGGGGACCTACGAGCAGTACTTC CASRRGTYEQYF
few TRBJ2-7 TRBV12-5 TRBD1 TGTGCTAGTGGCTTGGGACAGTTACCCACAACGTTCCTAGGCGAGCAGTACTTC CASGLGQLPTTFLGEQYF
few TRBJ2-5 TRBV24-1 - TGTGCCACCAGTGATCCGCAGCGGAGAGAGACCCAGTACTTC CATSDPQRRETQYF
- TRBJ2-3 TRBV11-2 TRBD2 TGTGCCAGCAGCTCCCGGACTAGCGGGAGTCCAGATACGCAGTATTTT CASSSRTSGSPDTQYF
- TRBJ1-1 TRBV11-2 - TGTGCCAGCAGCTTAGGCAGGACGTCAGAAGCTTTCTTT CASSLGRTSEAFF
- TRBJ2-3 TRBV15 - TGTGCCACCAGCAGAGATCCTGGGGGAGTACAAGGACCAGATACGCAGTATTTT CATSRDPGGVQGPDTQYF
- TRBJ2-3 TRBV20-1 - TGCAGTGCTAGAGATCTTTACCGACAGGGACTCACAGATACGCAGTATTTT CSARDLYRQGLTDTQYF
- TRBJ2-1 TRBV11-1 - TGTGCCAGCAGTCGACCGGGAGTCTCCTACAATGAGCAGTTCTTC CASSRPGVSYNEQFF
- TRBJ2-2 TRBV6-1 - TGTGCCACCGAATGGGAAGGGGAGCTGTTTTTT CATEWEGELFF
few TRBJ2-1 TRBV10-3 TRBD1 TGTGCCACCTGGACAGGCCCCAACAATGAGCAGTTCTTC CATWTGPNNEQFF
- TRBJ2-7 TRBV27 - TGTGCCAGCAGTCCCCGGACTGATAGTTACGCGCAGTACTTC CASSPRTDSYAQYF
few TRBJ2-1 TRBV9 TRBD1 TGTGCCAGCAGCGTATTGTCGGGACAGGGCTTCGGTGAGCAGTTCTTC CASSVLSGQGFGEQFF
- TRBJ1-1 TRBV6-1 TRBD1 TGTGCCAGCAGTGAAGGGGGGACAGTGAGTAGGGCTTTCTTT CASSEGGTVSRAFF
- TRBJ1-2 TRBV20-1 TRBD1 TGCAGTGCTAGAGATTCCCGGTCTTTTTCAGGGGGCTACAGTCGGAACTATGGCTACACCTTC CSARDSRSFSGGYSRNYGYTF
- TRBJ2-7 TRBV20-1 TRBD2 TGCAGTGCTAGGGGGACTAGCGCGATCTACGAGCAGTACTTC CSARGTSAIYEQYF
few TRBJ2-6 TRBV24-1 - TGTGCCACCAGTGACGGCAGGGTACGGTCTGGGGCCAACGTCCTGACTTTC CATSDGRVRSGANVLTF
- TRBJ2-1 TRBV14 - TGTGCCAGCAGCCACAGTAAGGAAGTCAACAATGAGCAGTTCTTC CASSHSKEVNNEQFF
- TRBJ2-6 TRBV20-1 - TGCAGTGCTATTCGTGGGGCCAACGTCCTGACTTTC CSAIRGANVLTF
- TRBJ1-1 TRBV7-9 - TGTGCCAGCAGCTTTACGGACACTGAAGCTTTCTTT CASSFTDTEAFF
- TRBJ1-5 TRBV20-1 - TGCAGTGCCCCGGCGGGTGATCAGCCCCAGCATTTT CSAPAGDQPQHF
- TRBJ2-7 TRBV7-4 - TGTGCCAGCAGCTTAGAGGGTCCCATCTCCACCTACGAGCAGTACTTC CASSLEGPISTYEQYF
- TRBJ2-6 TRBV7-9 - TGTGCCAGTCCGGAGTCTGGGGCCAACGTCCTGACTTTC CASPESGANVLTF
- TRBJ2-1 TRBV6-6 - TGTGCCAGCAGACCGGCCCAGCACCCAAATGAGAATGAGCAGTTCTTC CASRPAQHPNENEQFF
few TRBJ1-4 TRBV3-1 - TGTGCCAGCAGCCAAGGCTCTTCCGGGACATCAGAAAAACTGTTTTTT CASSQGSSGTSEKLFF
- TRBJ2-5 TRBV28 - TGTGCCAGCAGTTCTTTAGCGGAGACCCAGTACTTC CASSSLAETQYF
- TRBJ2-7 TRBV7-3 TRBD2 TGTGCCAGCAGCATTAGCGGGACCGGCTACGAGCAGTACTTC CASSISGTGYEQYF
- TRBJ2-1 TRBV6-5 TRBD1 TGTGCCAGCAAGCGGACAGGGTCCGGGCAGGAGTTCTTC CASKRTGSGQEFF
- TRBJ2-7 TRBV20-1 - TGCAGTGCTAGCCGGGACACCCCCTACGAGCAGTACTTC CSASRDTPYEQYF
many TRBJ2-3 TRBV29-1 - TGCAGCGTTCCCGGGCCGGACACAGATACGCAGTATTTT CSVPGPDTDTQYF
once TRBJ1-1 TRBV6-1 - TGTGCCAGCAGTGAGAGGGGCTTCGGCACTGAAGCTTTCTTT CASSERGFGTEAFF
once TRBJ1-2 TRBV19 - TGTGCCAGTAGCGGCAATGAGGGGGTGGGTGGCTACACCTTC CASSGNEGVGGYTF
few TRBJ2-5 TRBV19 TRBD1 TGTGCCAGTAGTATAGAACGACAGGGTCAAGAGACCCAGTACTTC CASSIERQGQETQYF
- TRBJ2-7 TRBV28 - TGTGCCAGCACACCTCCGACAGGATACTCCTACGAGCAGTACTTC CASTPPTGYSYEQYF